This T cell receptor (beta chain) is from a study of cytomegalovirus exposure and HLA in healthy donors (dated by TCRdb to about 2017). Describing the broader study: An earlier analysis of under 600 of the donors reported approximately 300 Gb of sequence data and some 120 million unique TCR beta sequences from 150 million to 200 million T cells. Approximately 300 gigabases of sequencing data and approximately 85 million unique TCR sequences were included in an early release covering roughly 700 HLA-typed donors. The genetic ancestry cluster associated with self-reported Caucasian donors included roughly 84% of the 300 to 400 genotyped donors. The study aimed to test whether signatures of past pathogen exposure could be identified by cataloging public T cell receptors. The T cell repertoires of 550 to 850 subjects were profiled by immunosequencing and related to cytomegalovirus serostatus. Besides the first cohort of more than 650 subjects, a separate validation cohort made up of about 120 different subjects was used. The study combined high-throughput TCR immunosequencing, statistical association of individual TCRs with disease status, and machine learning to predict cytomegalovirus infection status. A later analysis re-analyzed previously published TCR beta repertoires from roughly 600 donors and added high-resolution HLA genotyping to study TCR occurrence patterns. Rather than drawing on any new phenotypic data, the later analysis identified candidate immune exposures from TCR beta sequences and the way those sequences occurred across donors. An earlier analysis of several hundred of the donors used high-throughput TCR beta sequencing to judge whether each TCR beta V gene segment behaved as functional or pseudogenic. Donor age, sex, ethnicity and CMV serostatus were compiled alongside the repertoire data. A later genetic analysis used genome-wide SNP genotypes for about 60% of the roughly 700 donors, treating that subset as a discovery cohort. Every discovery cohort repertoire had been produced on one sequencing platform. Both class I and class II loci were covered by HLA typing, at four-digit resolution. The number of donors typed differed by locus, with roughly 620-640 for A, B, C, DRB1 and DQB1, more than 500 for DQA1, 600 to 610 for DPA1, and around 460 for DPB1. Roughly five DR-DQ haplotypes were treated as single units for association and clustering because of strong linkage in the cohort. Across 398 genotyped donors of the cohort, an average of about 250,000 unique TCR beta nucleotide sequences per donor were sequenced, and around 19% of those sequences were non-productive.

V is pruned by 2 bases and J by 3 bases, leaving 0 bases of the junction without a gene match. The germline V gene (reference sequence) yields SGHKS for CDR1 and YYEKEE for CDR2. The CDR3 measures 13 amino acids from cysteine to phenylalanine. Just the 39-base CDR3 DNA is kept, in frame starting at base 1. The full study reports these points: A later genetic analysis reported fewer N-insertions in productive TCRs among donors in an Asian-associated ancestry cluster than the roughly 620-donor mean. The 87-base-pair reads could not distinguish some IMGT-functional V segments, including TRBV6-2 and TRBV6-3, so those segments were excluded. Specific HLA alleles were associated with 15,000 to 20,000 TCR beta sequences at a false discovery rate of 0.05 in a later analysis. In a later analysis, HLA-associated TCR beta chains were found to be more clonally expanded and to have lower generation probabilities than equally common non-associated chains. A further reported finding was that TCR beta sequences accurately predicted the HLA-A and HLA-B alleles for most subjects in the first cohort. A later analysis reported that several top co-occurrence clusters appeared linked to parvovirus B19, influenza, CMV and Epstein-Barr virus. While some public TCRs were present in many individuals, most TCR sequences turned up only very rarely across donors. Strong co-occurrence of HLA alleles, especially DR and DQ, made assigning TCR associations to individual alleles difficult. Most CMV-associated TCR beta chains appeared to be HLA-restricted in a later analysis, and the HLA associations seemed to be driven largely by CMV exposure. Presence/absence analyses assumed roughly uniform sequencing depth across donors, an assumption that may not hold. HLA typing was unavailable for some donors at each locus, so association tests used only the typed subset. A later analysis found that TCR association rates varied across HLA loci, with DRB1 alleles showing the most associated TCRs and HLA-C alleles the fewest. Only TCR beta chains were sequenced in this cohort, and the absence of alpha or paired-chain data limited detectable features. Some 16 rarely observed V segments, including chromosome 9 orphons, were excluded from the earlier analysis of about 610 of the donors because counts were too low. Cytomegalovirus status was reported to be diagnosed by the classifier with high specificity and sensitivity in both the original and validation cohorts. In an earlier analysis of 587 of the donors, most TCR beta V segments appeared in productive rearrangements about 87% or about 30% of the time, broadly matching IMGT annotations. The study listed over 150 TCR beta chains as associated with cytomegalovirus. The only immune exposure information available for the cohort was CMV serostatus. In a later genetic analysis, a missense DCLRE1C variant was associated with V-gene and J-gene trimming of TCR beta chains, and the association was replicated in an independent cohort. Three of the identified cytomegalovirus-associated TCR beta chains were confirmed in vitro to be specific for cytomegalovirus antigens. Correlated functional status among segregating V segments might reflect linkage disequilibrium, but an unknown experimental factor could not be ruled out. It was suggested by the authors that the approach could potentially be generalized to other disease states and immunological phenotypes. A cluster of highly shared sequence variants was judged likely to represent a technical artifact of the sequencing pipeline.

The library was prepared using the immunoSEQ multiplex PCR assay. For the multiplex PCR, a mixture combining 60 forward primers for TCR Vbeta segments and 13 reverse primers for TCR Jbeta segments was used. The CDR3 region of rearranged TCR beta genes was amplified from genomic DNA with a multiplex PCR assay. On the Illumina HiSeq System, the amplified TCR beta libraries were sequenced as 87-base-pair reads. The paper's data handling went like this. In a later analysis, roughly 80 million unique TCR beta chains were counted across the 500 to 850 repertoires, and around 10 million of these chains were shared by at least two donors. Raw reads were error-corrected and collapsed into unique sequences by a nearest-neighbor algorithm in which closely related sequences were merged to remove PCR and sequencing errors. Alignment of CDR3 sequences to IMGT reference sequences was used to assign V, D and J gene segments. For a sequence to be retained, a match of at least six nucleotides to both a V gene segment and a J gene segment was required. Rearrangements were called productive when the CDR3 lacked stop codons and stayed in frame with V and J; all others were non-productive. Following IMGT convention, CDR3 was defined as the stretch from the second conserved V-encoded cysteine to the conserved J-encoded phenylalanine. Sequences without an unambiguous match to a single V gene segment were excluded from the earlier analysis of about 600 of the donors. An earlier analysis of approximately 590 of the donors called V segments functional above 56.7% productive rearrangements and segregating when the between-donor standard deviation exceeded 5%. To diagnose cytomegalovirus status from the catalog of TCR beta chain sequences, a statistical classification framework was built. In a later analysis, V and J genes were assigned by comparing TCR nucleotide sequences against IMGT/GENE-DB human TR gene sequences. Using the TCRdist pipeline, a later analysis assigned CDR3 sequences along with most-parsimonious VDJ recombination scenarios. In a later analysis, each TCR beta chain was defined by its CDR3 amino acid sequence together with its V-gene family, and reads without a unique V-gene family were excluded. As a way to deal with suspected cross-contamination and a sequencing artifact, a later analysis dropped 450 to 700 nucleotide sequences that were highly shared and had low generation probability. For each public chain, a later analysis derived a clonal expansion index from normalized ranks of inferred template counts within each repertoire. In a later analysis, generation probabilities were computed using a VDJ recombination model fitted to out-of-frame rearrangements, and the results were checked against IGoR. A later analysis scored TCR-TCR, TCR-HLA and TCR-CMV co-occurrence with hypergeometric tests, applying a repertoire-size bias correction to TCR pairs. False discovery rates were estimated in a later analysis by permuting HLA or CMV assignments 20 times. In a later analysis, co-occurring TCRs were grouped using DBSCAN, and TCRdist sequence similarity was added for clustering within HLA-allele-positive subsets. Repertoires with fewer than 30,000 or more than 120,000 public chains, plus five repertoires with anomalous nucleotide sharing, were excluded from co-occurrence clustering. TCRdb obtained this table from immuneACCESS and retained in-frame rearrangements with V and J assigned. These tables miss some clones; where compared with another copy, unresolved V genes account for less than half of the shortfall, and the remainder is unexplained. D and trimming come from the DNA, and the V and J calls and clone size come from that table. The sample data list about 140,000 clones, and about 79% of these were observed just once. The ten biggest clones cover 2.5% to 3.5% of the sample.

With regard to this clone: It has no known antigen specificity. Per-nucleotide qualities are absent, and no much larger clonotype sits a single base away.

The cohort was made up of about 610 healthy bone marrow donors. At the time of sampling, every cohort member was nominally healthy, though immune exposures that went unrecorded were likely present. The donor tested CMV seronegative, placing the donor among the roughly 400 seronegative members of the cohort. A peripheral blood sample was provided by each donor, and peripheral blood mononuclear cells were used for TCR beta sequencing. The Qiagen DNeasy Blood Extraction Kit was used to extract genomic DNA from the blood cell samples. The chain is encoded by TRBV5-5 joined to TRBJ2-3, with 7 bases in between that match TRBD2. The sample comprised PBMCs. The clonotype comes from a male donor in good health and CMV-seronegative. The nucleotide sequence is TGTGCCAGCAGCTTCGGGGGGACAGATACGCAGTATTTT. The encoded protein is CASSFGGTDTQYF.